The 18 T cell receptor beta chains reported below all come from one sample, sequenced in a study of PD-L1 blockade in urothelial cancer. Clones were sequenced by immunoSEQ multiplex PCR, and TCRdb holds only the in-frame ones, with some missing. The table lists tens of thousands of clones, 75% to 95% of them singletons, with around 0.87% in the top ten. Time point indicated: peripheral blood 6 weeks after treatment start. Material: PBMCs, obtained around atezolizumab (anti-PD-L1) treatment. The receptors here all came from a woman aged 80 or older with urothelial cancer.

The rearrangement links TRBV7-8 to TRBJ1-1, with D tentatively TRBD1 (6 bases). The CDR3 has 14 amino acids. V was shortened by 5 bases and J by 3 bases, with 13 bases between the two germline ends. Germline assignment: CDR1 SGHVS and CDR2 FQNEAQ. CDR3 sequence (DNA): TGTGCCAGCAGCGGCGGGAGGGGGGACACTGAAGCTTTCTTT. It specifies CASSGGRGDTEAFF.

The genes are TRBV6-1 and TRBJ2-1; 10 nucleotides align to TRBD1. The junction had 8 bases not matched to a gene; V was cut back by 8 bases and J by 7 bases. Germline V lookup: CDR1 MNHNS, CDR2 SASEGT. This CDR3 has 14 residues. The CDR3 sequence is CASGRQGAWNEQFF. The DNA for the CDR3 is TGTGCCAGCGGGCGACAGGGGGCGTGGAATGAGCAGTTCTTC.

V and J are TRBV30 and TRBJ2-7, with D possibly matching TRBD1 (6 bases). This CDR3 comprises 13 residues. Trimming pared 5 bases from V and 2 bases from J, leaving 13 bases between. Germline lookup yields CDR1 GTSNPN and CDR2 SVGIG (reference sequence). DNA of the CDR3: TGTGCCTGGGCAGGGGAGAACCCCTACGAGCAGTACTTC. It is translated as CAWAGENPYEQYF.

For the CDR3, the DNA is TGTGCCAGCAGTGAATTGGGGGTCGGGGGGCGGCAAGAGACCCAGTACTTC. Its protein product is CASSELGVGGRQETQYF. The rearrangement joins TRBV6-1 to TRBJ2-5; possible D gene TRBD2, 7 bases. V was trimmed by 2 bases and J by 2 bases, leaving 18 bases between them. This CDR3 is built from 17 residues. CDR1 and CDR2 (germline): MNHNS, SASEGT.

The rearrangement links TRBV2 to TRBJ2-7; D is uncertain. The CDR3 loop spans 9 amino acids. Germline assignment: CDR1 SNHLY and CDR2 FYNNEI. Deletions cut 4 bases from V and 8 bases from J, with 3 bases between. The chain's CDR3 is CASSGKQYF. The DNA for the CDR3 is TGTGCCAGCAGTGGTAAGCAGTACTTC. The whole variable domain, filled in from reference TRBV2 and TRBJ2-7, reads EPEVTQTPSHQVTQMGQEVILRCVPISNHLYFYWYRQILGQKVEFLVSFYNNEISEKSEIFDDQFSVERPDGSNFTLKIRSTKLEDSAMYFCASSGKQYFGPGTRLTVT.

The chain recombines TRBV28 with TRBJ2-5, with D possibly matching TRBD1 (6 bases). The CDR3 extends over 15 amino acids. Germline V gene data show CDR1 as MDHEN and CDR2 as SYDVKM. The V and J ends lost 5 bases and 5 bases respectively, with 18 bases between them. In DNA form, the CDR3 reads TGTGCCAGCAGTCCCCGACAGGCAGTAAGCGAGACCCAGTACTTC. Its translation is CASSPRQAVSETQYF. The variable domain in full, completed from reference TRBV28 and TRBJ2-5, reads DVKVTQSSRYLVKRTGEKVFLECVQDMDHENMFWYRQDPGLGLRLIYFSYDVKMKEKGDIPEGYSVSREKKERFSLILESASTNQTSMYLCASSPRQAVSETQYFGPGTRLLVL.

The chain carries TRBV7-7 and TRBJ2-5, with TRBD2 matching 16 bases. CDR1 and CDR2 (germline): SSHAT, FNYEAQ (reference sequence). This CDR3 region has 17 residues. J lost 4 bases, V lost 6 bases, and 8 bases had no gene match. The CDR3 loop is CASRAGTSGRAAETQYF. CDR3 sequence (DNA): TGTGCCAGCAGAGCCGGGACTAGCGGGAGGGCCGCAGAGACCCAGTACTTC. Combining the CDR3 with reference TRBV7-7 and TRBJ2-5 gives the whole variable domain GAGVSQSPRYKVTKRGQDVTLRCDPISSHATLYWYQQALGQGPEFLTYFNYEAQPDKSGLPSDRFSAERPEGSISTLTIQRTEQRDSAMYRCASRAGTSGRAAETQYFGPGTRLLVL.

CDR3 in amino acids: CAWSREGGYTF. CDR3 nucleotides: TGTGCCTGGAGTAGGGAGGGTGGCTACACCTTC. V usage is TRBV30 and J usage is TRBJ1-2, with no clear D. The CDR3 spans 11 residues. Trimming removed 2 bases from V and 7 bases from J, with 8 bases in between. CDR1 GTSNPN and CDR2 SVGIG come from the germline V gene (reference sequence). The full variable domain, rest sourced from reference TRBV30 and TRBJ1-2, is SQTIHQWPATLVQPVGSPLSLECTVEGTSNPNLYWYRQAAGRGLQLLFYSVGIGQISSEVPQNLSASRPQDRQFILSSKKLLLSDSGFYLCAWSREGGYTFGSGTRLTVV.

This clone has just one count. V and J are TRBV4-2 and TRBJ2-7; 12 bases are a match to TRBD2. From germline, CDR1 is LGHNA and CDR2 YNFKEQ. Unmatched junction bases numbered 8, after V lost 1 base and J lost 7 bases. This CDR3 contains 16 residues. This CDR3 is CASSQGLAGALGEQYF. Here the CDR3 DNA reads TGTGCCAGCAGCCAAGGACTAGCGGGAGCCCTGGGGGAGCAGTACTTC.

The rearrangement links TRBV7-3 to TRBJ2-1, with 9 bases matching TRBD2. The CDR3 length is 15 residues. The germline gives CDR1 SGHTA, CDR2 FQGTGA. Trimming at V came to 2 bases and at J to 2 bases, leaving 1 base not matched to a gene. The CDR3 spells CASSLGGGAYNEQFF. As DNA, the CDR3 is TGTGCCAGCAGCTTAGGCGGGGGGGCCTACAATGAGCAGTTCTTC.

This sequence joins TRBV5-1 and TRBJ1-3; unclear D gene. The CDR3 totals 13 residues. CDR1 is SGHRS, CDR2 YFSETQ, per germline. V was cut by 0 bases and J by 3 bases, with 4 bases left in between. The CDR3 DNA reads TGCGCCAGCAGCTTGGGACTTGGAAACACCATATATTTT. Its protein is CASSLGLGNTIYF.

V usage is TRBV5-1 and J usage is TRBJ1-1; 7 nucleotides line up with TRBD1. Germline CDR1 is SGHRS and CDR2 is YFSETQ. The CDR3 runs 15 residues. V was pared by 4 bases and J by 6 bases, with 12 bases of the junction left unmatched. The CDR3 protein is CASSLDGQAAAEAFF. The CDR3 region has the DNA TGCGCCAGCAGCCTAGACGGACAGGCGGCCGCTGAAGCTTTCTTT.

CDR3 in amino acids: CASSPTSAPYEQYF. In DNA form, the CDR3 reads TGCGCCAGCAGTCCGACTAGCGCCCCCTACGAGCAGTACTTC. The rearrangement joins TRBV10-2 to TRBJ2-7; 8 bases map to TRBD2. This CDR3 has 14 residues. Germline CDR1 reads WSHSY; CDR2 reads SAAADI. V trimming: 5 bases; J trimming: 2 bases; junction bases outside the gene matches: 5.

The CDR3 protein is CSVDFPGLAEQFF. CDR3 in DNA: TGCAGCGTTGATTTCCCGGGTTTGGCTGAGCAGTTCTTC. The rearrangement joins TRBV29-1 to TRBJ2-1, with unresolved D. V lost 3 bases, J lost 9 bases, and 15 bases lay in between. Germline loops: CDR1 SQVTM, CDR2 ANQGSEA. The CDR3 covers 13 residues.

The J gene is TRBJ1-1, the V gene TRBV19; D possibly corresponds to TRBD1 (6 bases). The CDR3 runs 17 residues. Germline CDR1 LNHDA, CDR2 SQIVND (reference sequence). The V end lost 0 bases, the J end lost 4 bases, and 18 bases lay between the germline ends. The CDR3 protein is CASSIETGQVLPTEAFF. The DNA of the CDR3 is TGTGCCAGTAGTATAGAAACAGGGCAAGTACTTCCCACTGAAGCTTTCTTT. Looking up the rest from reference TRBV19 and TRBJ1-1 gives the full variable domain: DGGITQSPKYLFRKEGQNVTLSCEQNLNHDAMYWYRQDPGQGLRLIYYSQIVNDFQKGDIAEGYSVSREKKESFPLTVTSAQKNPTAFYLCASSIETGQVLPTEAFFGQGTRLTVV.

The rearrangement links TRBV7-2 to TRBJ2-1; TRBD1 agrees at 8 bases. Germline values: CDR1 SGHTA, CDR2 FQGNSA. J lost 8 bases, V lost 5 bases, and 8 bases had no gene match. The CDR3 contains 14 residues. The CDR3 here is CASSPGQGGDEQFF. Written as DNA, the CDR3 is TGTGCCAGCAGCCCAGGACAGGGTGGGGATGAGCAGTTCTTC.

The chain couples TRBV28 to TRBJ1-2, with TRBD1 matching over 7 bases. The CDR3 loop spans 13 amino acids. Germline V lookup: CDR1 MDHEN, CDR2 SYDVKM. Trimming took 6 bases from V and 7 from J; bases not matched to a gene: 8. The CDR3 DNA follows: TGTGCCAGCAGGTGGACAGGAACCGGTGGCTACACCTTC. It is translated as CASRWTGTGGYTF.

This clone is a singleton in its sample. The chain carries TRBV5-6 and TRBJ1-5; 9 bases match TRBD1. After removal of 5 bases from V and 4 bases from J, the junction contained 10 bases not matched to a gene. The CDR3 consists of 16 residues. Germline V lookup: CDR1 SGHDT, CDR2 YYEEEE. CDR3 DNA: TGTGCCAGCAGTCTTTCTGCCGGGACAGGGAATCAGCCCCAGCATTTT. Its translation is CASSLSAGTGNQPQHF.